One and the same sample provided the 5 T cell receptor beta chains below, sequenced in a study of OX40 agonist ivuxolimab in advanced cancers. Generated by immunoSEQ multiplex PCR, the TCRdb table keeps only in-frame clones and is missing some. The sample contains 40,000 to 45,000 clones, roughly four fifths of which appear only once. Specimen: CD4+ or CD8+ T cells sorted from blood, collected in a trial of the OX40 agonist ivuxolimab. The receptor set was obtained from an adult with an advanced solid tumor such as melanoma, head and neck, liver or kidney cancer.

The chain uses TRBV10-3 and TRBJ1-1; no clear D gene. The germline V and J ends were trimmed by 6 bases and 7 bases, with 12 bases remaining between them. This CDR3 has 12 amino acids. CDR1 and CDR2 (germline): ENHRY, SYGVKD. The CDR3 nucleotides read TGTGCCATCAGGGGGTCTCGCATTGAAGCTTTCTTT. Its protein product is CAIRGSRIEAFF.

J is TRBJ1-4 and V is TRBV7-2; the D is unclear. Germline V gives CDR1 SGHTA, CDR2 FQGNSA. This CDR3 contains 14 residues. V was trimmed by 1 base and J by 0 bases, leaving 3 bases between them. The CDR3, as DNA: TGTGCCAGCAGCTTAGGAGCAACTAATGAAAAACTGTTTTTT. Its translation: CASSLGATNEKLFF.

In DNA form, the CDR3 reads TGTGCCAGTAGTATCGGACAGGGAAGCGCGAACACTGAAGCTTTCTTT. It yields the protein CASSIGQGSANTEAFF. This chain connects TRBV19 to TRBJ1-1; 8 positions match TRBD1. The V gene's germline CDR1 is LNHDA and CDR2 SQIVND (reference sequence). The CDR3 spans 16 residues. With V trimmed by 3 bases and J by 1 base, 7 bases remained unmatched.

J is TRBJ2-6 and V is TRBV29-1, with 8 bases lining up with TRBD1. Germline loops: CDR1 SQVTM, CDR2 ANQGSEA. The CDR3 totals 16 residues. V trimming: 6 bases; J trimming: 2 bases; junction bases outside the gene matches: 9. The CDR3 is CSVGQDLIPGANVLTF. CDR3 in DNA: TGCAGCGTGGGACAGGATCTGATCCCTGGGGCCAACGTCCTGACTTTC.

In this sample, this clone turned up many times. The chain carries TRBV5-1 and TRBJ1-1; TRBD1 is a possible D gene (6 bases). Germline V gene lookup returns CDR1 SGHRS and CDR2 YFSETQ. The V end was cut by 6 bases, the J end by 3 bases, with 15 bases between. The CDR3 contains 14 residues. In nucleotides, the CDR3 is TGCGCCAGCACCCAGGGAGGGGGATACACTGAAGCTTTCTTT. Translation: CASTQGGGYTEAFF.